The entry below describes one T cell receptor beta chain. The antigen it recognizes is unknown. No much larger clone is present one base from it, and per-base qualities are unavailable. Ficoll-Paque density gradient centrifugation was the method used to isolate PBMCs. This record belongs to a study of T-cell memory formation after mild COVID-19 (dated by TCRdb to the early 2020s). Study-level background: TCR sequence clusters from the two donors were found to be largely donor specific. In two donors, T-cell clones that expanded and contracted after mild COVID-19 were followed by sequencing TCRalpha and TCRbeta repertoires longitudinally. Two young, previously healthy adult volunteers made up the cohort, one male and one female. Results and caveats for the whole study, not just this receptor: The detection of some responding clones in pre-infection memory suggests that pre-existing cross-reactive memory T cells joined the SARS-CoV-2 response. Only a couple of mild cases were covered by the study, and larger cohorts that include severe cases with pre-infection samples were considered necessary. SARS-CoV-2 specificity of the second-wave clones peaking on day 37 was not confirmed. Clones contracting from day 15 to 85 had balanced CD4/CD8 phenotypes, while a second wave expanding from day 15 to 37 was biased towards CD4+. Contracting CD4+ clones were found mainly in CM and EM memory subsets, while CD8+ clones were enriched in EMRA.

Sequencer: Illumina NovaSeq 6000. Using 5'RACE with constant-segment primers, TCRalpha and TCRbeta cDNA libraries were constructed, with sample barcodes and unique molecular identifiers added in the process. Trizol reagent was used to extract RNA from every sample. Library amplification was performed in two PCR steps, and a second sample barcode and Illumina TruSeq adapters were introduced in the second step. Sequencing of libraries was performed on an Illumina NovaSeq with 2 x 150 bp paired-end reads. On the authors' methods: The reads were demultiplexed and collapsed into UMI-guided consensus sequences using migec v1.2.7. Using mixcr v2.1.11, UMI consensuses were aligned to TRA and TRB V and J templates and then assembled into clonotypes. Clonotypes were classified as expanded or contracted when called significant by both edgeR and NoisET, with noise models trained on biological replicates. edgeR calls used a false discovery rate-adjusted p below 0.01 and a log2 fold-change threshold of 1. As an exploratory analysis of dynamics, max-normalized trajectories of the 1000 most abundant clonotypes were examined with PCA combined with hierarchical clustering. Separately sequenced CD4+ and CD8+ repertoires were used to assign a CD4 or CD8 phenotype to each responding clone. TCRdb cleaned the public reads at Q25 with fastp, built clones with MiXCR and kept in-frame beta chains. Each record represents a unique CDR3 protein, reported with the most common genes and DNA among its rows. The V and J calls reflect TCRdb's pipeline rather than the authors' work. Recorded for this sample are roughly 350,000 distinct CDR3 sequences; around a fifth of them occurred a single time. The ten largest clones capture 12% of the sample.

The CDR3 goes from the cysteine to the phenylalanine over 14 residues. The sequence is cut down to CDR3 DNA, 42 bases in frame from base 1. Relative to germline, V is missing 1 base and J is missing 1 base, with 3 bases of the junction outside any gene match. The germline V gene (reference sequence) specifies GTSNPN as CDR1 and SVGIG as CDR2. The chain links TRBV30 with TRBJ2-7; 8 central nucleotides agree with TRBD2. Sequenced: PBMCs or a T cell subset sorted from them (not recorded which). This TCR was recovered from an adult woman who had mild COVID-19 (a few samples of this study predate the infection). The sample titles of this study are shuffled in the database, so cell type and time point are left out; the donor was told from shared clones. The CDR3 amino acid sequence is: CAWSGTSLSYEQYF. The DNA reads TGTGCCTGGAGTGGGACTAGCCTATCCTACGAGCAGTACTTC. Reference TRBV30 and TRBJ2-7 genes cover what lies past the CDR3, so the full variable domain is SQTIHQWPATLVQPVGSPLSLECTVEGTSNPNLYWYRQAAGRGLQLLFYSVGIGQISSEVPQNLSASRPQDRQFILSSKKLLLSDSGFYLCAWSGTSLSYEQYFGPGTRLTVT.